The T cell receptor beta chain described here comes from a study of blood T cell repertoires in COVID-19. Study overall: COVID-19 samples collected from the United States, Italy and Spain covered acute and convalescent phases.

Original processing methods: Nucleated cell counts were estimated from reference gene primer amplification. Only in-frame clones appear in the TCRdb table, and some are missing; sequencing was by immunoSEQ multiplex PCR. The DNA was the basis for D and trimming; V, J and clone size are from that table. The sample holds roughly 360,000 clones, approximately 87% seen once. The age range of participants was 18 to 89 years, with residence in fewer than 25 US areas. This CDR3 is built from 19 residues. CDR1 and CDR2 from the germline V gene are MGHRA and YSYEKL. V lost 2 bases, J lost 10 bases, and 27 bases lay in between.

Sequenced sample: PBMCs or T cells enriched from blood (not recorded which). The source of this sequence is a young woman with acute COVID-19. This chain links TRBV4-1 with TRBJ1-6; the D gene is possibly TRBD1 (5 bases). CDR3 amino acids: CASSQFAPAGEDGKSPLHF. The CDR3 DNA reads as TGCGCCAGCAGCCAATTTGCACCGGCGGGGGAGGACGGAAAATCACCCCTCCACTTT.